The 11 T cell receptor beta chains below come from one sample, sequenced in a study of blood T cell repertoires in COVID-19. Assay: immunoSEQ multiplex PCR; the TCRdb copy retains only in-frame clones and omits some. The sample lists 200,000 to 250,000 clones; 75% to 85% were seen once. Material: peripheral blood. All receptors derive from a man aged 50-60 years with active or convalescent COVID-19.

The V gene is TRBV4-1, the J gene TRBJ2-4; the match to TRBD1 covers 8 bases. Germline V gene lookup returns CDR1 MGHRA and CDR2 YSYEKL. After removal of 0 bases from V and 5 bases from J, the junction contained 9 bases not matched to a gene. This CDR3 is built from 17 residues. The CDR3 protein is CASSQDSRTGWQNIQYF. In nucleotides, the CDR3 is TGCGCCAGCAGCCAAGATTCCCGGACAGGGTGGCAAAACATTCAGTACTTC.

This clone turned up a few times. This chain connects TRBV28 to TRBJ2-1; perhaps TRBD2 as D (5 bases). Germline loops: CDR1 MDHEN, CDR2 SYDVKM. The CDR3 is 16 amino acids. V lost 6 bases and J 0 bases, leaving 15 bases between the germline ends. The CDR3 DNA sequence: TGTGCCAGCAGCACTATCGGGATCCACTCCTACAATGAGCAGTTCTTC. Translation gives CASSTIGIHSYNEQFF. The full variable domain, rest sourced from reference TRBV28 and TRBJ2-1, is DVKVTQSSRYLVKRTGEKVFLECVQDMDHENMFWYRQDPGLGLRLIYFSYDVKMKEKGDIPEGYSVSREKKERFSLILESASTNQTSMYLCASSTIGIHSYNEQFFGPGTRLTVL.

This clone was picked up a small number of times. The CDR3 loop is CASSANRDTEAFF. CDR3 bases: TGCGCCAGCAGCGCGAACAGGGACACTGAAGCTTTCTTT. The chain employs TRBV5-1 and TRBJ1-1, with D possibly TRBD1 on 6 matching bases. Per the germline V gene, CDR1 is SGHRS and CDR2 is YFSETQ. This CDR3 region has 13 residues. Trimming took 4 bases from V and 3 from J, leaving 10 bases between them.

V gene TRBV6-2 or TRBV6-3 combines with J gene TRBJ2-5, with D maybe TRBD1 (6 bases). There are 17 residues in the CDR3. The germline V and J ends were trimmed by 2 bases and 3 bases, with 19 bases remaining between them. CDR1 and CDR2 (germline): MNHEY, SVGEGT. The CDR3 region has the DNA TGTGCCAGCAGTTACGTGCGGACAAAGAGGGGGAAAGAGACCCAGTACTTC. This encodes CASSYVRTKRGKETQYF.

This rearrangement joins TRBV28 to TRBJ1-5, with 7 bases fitting TRBD1. In germline, CDR1 is MDHEN, CDR2 SYDVKM. The trim removed 5 bases at V and 6 bases at J, leaving 7 bases unmatched. The CDR3 covers 14 residues. CDR3 loop: CASSVTGVGQPQHF. The CDR3 DNA sequence: TGTGCCAGCAGTGTAACAGGGGTGGGTCAGCCCCAGCATTTT.

This chain links TRBV19 with TRBJ2-3; TRBD2 matches at 10 bases. This CDR3 region has 15 residues. CDR1 is LNHDA, CDR2 SQIVND, per germline (reference sequence). With V trimmed by 4 bases and J by 4 bases, 5 bases remained unmatched. CDR3 region: CASSTGTSAADTQYF. CDR3 nucleotides: TGTGCCAGTAGTACCGGGACTAGCGCGGCAGATACGCAGTATTTT.

This chain joins TRBV28 and TRBJ2-5, with 11 bases fitting TRBD1. Germline CDR1 is MDHEN and CDR2 is SYDVKM. Trimming cost V 6 bases and J 5 bases; bases outside gene matches: 8. The CDR3 contains 15 residues. The CDR3 DNA reads TGTGCCAGCAGCGACGGACAGGGGGCTGGGGAGACCCAGTACTTC. It encodes CASSDGQGAGETQYF.

This clone was seen a single time. This chain uses TRBV4-1 with TRBJ1-2, with D maybe TRBD1 (5 bases). The CDR3 is 16 residues long. Germline CDR1 is MGHRA and CDR2 is YSYEKL. Trimming cost V 6 bases and J 4 bases, with 21 bases left between them. CDR3 sequence reads: CASSYLLGLQLYGYTF. The CDR3 DNA is TGCGCCAGCAGTTACCTACTGGGACTTCAACTCTATGGCTACACCTTC.

Worth noting for this clone: A read error may be the cause here, since a much bigger clone is one base away. The chain carries TRBV7-2 and TRBJ2-3; no clear D. The germline V and J ends were trimmed by 5 bases and 2 bases, with 14 bases remaining between them. CDR1 and CDR2 from the germline V gene are SGHTA and FQGNSA. This CDR3 region has 15 residues. CDR3 residues: CASSPSYGSTDTQYF. The CDR3, as DNA: TGTGCCAGCAGCCCAAGCTACGGGTCCACAGATACGCAGTATTTT.

J is TRBJ1-6 and V is TRBV7-2, with no clear D. CDR1 is SGHTA, CDR2 FQGNSA, per germline. The CDR3 is 15 residues long. The V end was cut by 5 bases, the J end by 10 bases, with 18 bases between. The CDR3 spells CASSLQRVLQSPLHF. The CDR3 coding sequence is TGTGCCAGCAGCCTCCAACGCGTTTTGCAATCACCCCTCCACTTT.

This sequence joins TRBV18 and TRBJ1-2, with TRBD1 as a possible D gene (5 bases). The V gene's germline CDR1 is KGHSH and CDR2 LQKENI. The CDR3 runs to 15 residues. The V gene lost 3 bases and the J gene lost 5 bases, with 16 bases spanning the gap. CDR3 DNA: TGTGCCAGCTCACCCGGGGGTCTGGATTGGTATGGCTACACCTTC. Protein: CASSPGGLDWYGYTF. The full variable domain, completed using reference TRBV18 and TRBJ1-2, is NAGVMQNPRHLVRRRGQEARLRCSPMKGHSHVYWYRQLPEEGLKFMVYLQKENIIDESGMPKERFSAEFPKEGPSILRIQQVVRGDSAAYFCASSPGGLDWYGYTFGSGTRLTVV.